The source of this T cell receptor beta chain is a study of cytomegalovirus exposure and HLA in healthy donors. Researchers ran the PCR with 60 Vbeta and 13 Jbeta primers. Sequenced by immunoSEQ multiplex PCR; TCRdb stores in-frame clones only, minus some. The sample has 170,000 or so clones; around 79% are singletons. The sample was PBMCs. This receptor was obtained from a woman aged 40-49 years in good health and CMV-seronegative.

The chain's CDR3 is CASSQQGWGGANVLTF. The CDR3 nucleotides are TGTGCCAGCAGCCAACAGGGTTGGGGTGGGGCCAACGTCCTGACTTTC. The J gene is TRBJ2-6, the V gene TRBV7-9, with D perhaps matching TRBD1 (6 bases). Germline lookup yields CDR1 SEHNR and CDR2 FQNEAQ (reference sequence). The ends were cut back, 5 bases at V and 3 bases at J, with 14 bases in the middle. The CDR3 has 16 amino acids.